This T cell receptor beta chain was observed in a study of shared clonotypes between healthy human individuals. Overall study findings and caveats: Across a handful of donors, naive CD4 shared around 5.3%, naive CD8 about 3.2%, memory CD4 2% to 2.5%, memory CD8 0.35% to 0.5%.

Generated by immunoSEQ multiplex PCR, the TCRdb table keeps only in-frame clones and is missing some. The sample holds some 2,000,000 clones, 85% to 95% seen once. To note about this clone: As yet, its antigen is unknown.

This TCR derives from a man between 18 and 35 years old in good health. Input material: naive CD4+ T cells sorted from blood. The subset was: CD45RA+ positively selected.

The CDR3 DNA is TGTGCCAGCAGCAGAAGAGGGAGCTCTGGGGCCAACGTCCTGACTTTC. Protein sequence: CASSRRGSSGANVLTF. J is TRBJ2-6 and V is TRBV7-2; D may be TRBD2 (5 bases). V was cut by 5 bases and J by 0 bases, with 11 bases left in between. This CDR3 region has 16 residues. Germline V gene lookup returns CDR1 SGHTA and CDR2 FQGNSA.